Shown below are 5 T cell receptor beta chains from a single sample sequenced in a study of long-term antiretroviral therapy in people with HIV. Version v3.0 of the immunoSEQ assay was performed at survey level. Libraries were prepared by immunoSEQ multiplex PCR; TCRdb keeps only in-frame clonotypes and omits some of them. The sample includes some 20,000 clones, about 81% of them seen just once. Sequences were derived from unsorted PBMCs, sampled 0.9 years after starting antiretroviral therapy. The receptor set was obtained from a man aged 18 to 35 with HIV.

In DNA, the CDR3 is TGTGCCAGCAGCTTAGAGGTTCGGGGTCCCCTCTCCTACGAGCAGTACTTC. Translated: CASSLEVRGPLSYEQYF. This rearrangement joins TRBV7-2 to TRBJ2-7, with D possibly matching TRBD2 (5 bases). V was trimmed by 1 base and J by 0 bases, leaving 16 bases between them. Germline V gene data show CDR1 as SGHTA and CDR2 as FQGNSA. This CDR3 spans 17 amino acids.

The table lists this clone with a few counts. The chain links TRBV28 to TRBJ2-7, with TRBD2 matching over 12 bases. CDR3 length equals 18 residues. Germline assignment: CDR1 MDHEN and CDR2 SYDVKM. V was pared by 4 bases and J by 6 bases, with 16 bases of the junction left unmatched. CDR3 bases: TGTGCCAGCAGTTCATCCCCTTCGCTAGCGGGGGGGCCGGGCGAGCAGTACTTC. Translation: CASSSSPSLAGGPGEQYF.

The CDR3 region has the DNA TGTGCCAGCATAGGCAATGGGGACACTGAAGCTTTCTTT. Its translation: CASIGNGDTEAFF. The chain couples TRBV2 to TRBJ1-1, with D unresolved. The CDR3 has 13 amino acids. Germline loops: CDR1 SNHLY, CDR2 FYNNEI. The V gene lost 7 bases and the J gene lost 3 bases, with 12 bases spanning the gap.

The chain is built from TRBV4-2 and TRBJ1-5; D possibly corresponds to TRBD1 (6 bases). The CDR3 has 17 residues. Germline CDR1 is LGHNA and CDR2 is YNFKEQ. The germline V and J ends were trimmed by 0 bases and 3 bases, with 15 bases remaining between them. The CDR3 DNA follows: TGTGCCAGCAGCCAAGATCTTTACAGGGACGTCAATCAGCCCCAGCATTTT. It encodes CASSQDLYRDVNQPQHF.

V gene TRBV10-3 combines with J gene TRBJ2-7; 8 nucleotides line up with TRBD2. The CDR3 is made up of 14 amino acids. V lost 4 bases to trimming and J lost 2 bases; unmatched junction nucleotides: 4. CDR1 is ENHRY, CDR2 SYGVKD, per germline. For the CDR3, the DNA is TGTGCCATCAGTGGAGGGCGGGGGGCCTACGAGCAGTACTTC. It yields the protein CAISGGRGAYEQYF.